The entry below gives a single T cell receptor beta chain sequence along with its context. Its matching antigen is unknown. Generated by immunoSEQ multiplex PCR, the TCRdb table keeps only in-frame clones and is missing some. The data show tens of thousands of clones, approximately 83% seen once. The record originates from a study of OX40 agonist ivuxolimab in advanced cancers. Whole-study results and caveats: Clones of CD4+ and CD8+ blood T cells grew by week 6 at doses of 0.1 to 3.0 mg/kg. Relative to CD4+, CD8+ T cells held more expanded clones on average. Also present in some nonresponders was a low level of normalized T-cell clonal expansion.

With autoimmune disease history or systemic immunosuppression, patients were excluded. Germline-derived CDR1 and CDR2 are SGHRS and YFSETQ. J was trimmed by 9 bases and V by 0 bases; bases with no gene match: 7. This CDR3 has 15 amino acids. This chain connects TRBV5-1 to TRBJ2-1; TRBD2 matches at 9 bases. The source is an adult with an advanced solid tumor such as melanoma, head and neck, liver or kidney cancer. The specimen comprised CD4+ or CD8+ T cells sorted from blood, sampled in a trial of the OX40 agonist ivuxolimab. This CDR3 reads CASSLAGGRASEQFF. For the CDR3, the DNA is TGCGCCAGCAGCTTGGCCGGCGGGAGGGCTTCTGAGCAGTTCTTC.